The rows below give T cell receptor beta chains drawn from one sample of a study of T cells after yellow fever vaccination. TCRdb passed the 5' RACE reads through MiXCR, listing each CDR3 protein once. The data show some 390,000 distinct CDR3 sequences, 18% seen once. The source was PBMCs, collected before the yellow fever booster vaccination. The receptors stem from a man aged 18 to 29 who received the YFV17D yellow fever vaccine. The CDR3 runs from the conserved cysteine through the conserved F or W. D genes are given only for firm matches. Some rows have no size entry. The others give once, few or many, or a class for an expanded clone.

d_call,v_call,j_call,clone_size,cdr3_nt,cdr3_aa
TRBD1,TRBV20-1,TRBJ1-2,many,TGCAGTGCCCCCACAGGGGGCTCAGCTAACTATGGCTACACCTTC,CSAPTGGSANYGYTF
TRBD1,TRBV4-3,TRBJ1-6,-,TGCGCCAGCAGCCAAGATGGGACAGGGGGATTCAATTCACCCCTCCACTTT,CASSQDGTGGFNSPLHF
-,TRBV27,TRBJ1-6,few,-,CASSFFGQTAYNSPLHF
TRBD2,TRBV7-2,TRBJ2-2,many,TGTGCCAGCAGCTTAGCTTATCGTGCGGGGGTGAACACCGGGGAGCTGTTTTTT,CASSLAYRAGVNTGELFF
-,TRBV7-6,TRBJ1-2,few,TGTGCCAGCAGCTTCACGGCAGTCGATGGCTACACCTTC,CASSFTAVDGYTF
-,TRBV7-9,TRBJ2-7,few,TGTGCCAGCAGTAGAGACGGCTCCTACGAGCAGTACTTC,CASSRDGSYEQYF
-,TRBV27,TRBJ1-2,-,TGTGCCAGCAGCAGCCCCGGGACAACTAACTATGGCTACACCTTC,CASSSPGTTNYGYTF
-,TRBV4-3,TRBJ2-1,few,TGCGCCAGCAGCCAAGCCAGGGCTGGAGAGCAGTTCTTC,CASSQARAGEQFF
-,TRBV29-1,TRBJ2-7,few,TGCAGCGTGACGCTCCCTTACGAGCAGTACTTC,CSVTLPYEQYF
-,TRBV19,TRBJ2-3,-,TGTGCCAGTAGAGCCCAGGGCAGATCCCTTGGCGATACGCAGTATTTT,CASRAQGRSLGDTQYF
TRBD2,TRBV4-3,TRBJ2-7,-,TGCGCCAGCAGCCAGGGCGACGAGACTAGCGGCTCCTACGAGCAGTACTTC,CASSQGDETSGSYEQYF
TRBD2,TRBV7-4,TRBJ2-1,-,TGTGCCAGCAGCTTGGAGCAAGCGGGGGGCCGCATACATGAAGAGACCTACAATGAGCAGTTCTTC,CASSLEQAGGRIHEETYNEQFF
-,TRBV12-3/TRBV12-4,TRBJ1-2,-,TGTGCCAGCAGTTTACTGGCTGGCTATGGCTACACCTTC,CASSLLAGYGYTF
-,TRBV7-2,TRBJ2-3,-,TGTGCCAGCAGCACCTCCCGACTGGGACATTTTACAGATACGCAGTATTTT,CASSTSRLGHFTDTQYF
-,TRBV4-3,TRBJ2-3,few,TGCGCCAGCAGCCAAGATAGATCTAGCGCGGCTTGGGGGTCAGATACGCAGTATTTT,CASSQDRSSAAWGSDTQYF
-,TRBV20-1,TRBJ1-1,few,TGCAGTGCAAGAGATACGGGGAAGGGCTTGAACACTGAAGCTTTCTTT,CSARDTGKGLNTEAFF
-,TRBV4-2,TRBJ2-3,few,TGTGCCAGCATCCCACGGGGCGCAGATACGCAGTATTTT,CASIPRGADTQYF
-,TRBV7-8,TRBJ1-1,-,TGTGCCAGCACCCCGTCTCGGGACACTGAAGCTTTCTTT,CASTPSRDTEAFF
TRBD1,TRBV4-3,TRBJ1-6,few,TGCGCCAGCAGCCAAGATGGTACAGGGGGCTTCCATAATTCACCCCTCCACTTT,CASSQDGTGGFHNSPLHF
-,TRBV5-6,TRBJ2-2,-,TGTGCCAGCAGCTTCCTGAGTGGGACCGGGGAGCTGTTTTTT,CASSFLSGTGELFF
TRBD1,TRBV25-1,TRBJ2-7,-,TGTGCCAGCAGCCGGGACAGGGGGACCCACGAGCAGTACTTC,CASSRDRGTHEQYF
-,TRBV11-2,TRBJ1-1,few,TGTGCCAGCAGCTGGTCGTCGGGGGGTACTGAAGCTTTCTTT,CASSWSSGGTEAFF
-,TRBV5-1,TRBJ1-2,few,TGCGCCAGCAGCTTGAACCCGAGGGCGGACTATGGCTACACCTTC,CASSLNPRADYGYTF
-,TRBV20-1,TRBJ1-1,few,TGCAGTGCTACCTATAACACTGAAGCTTTCTTT,CSATYNTEAFF
-,TRBV7-2,TRBJ1-1,few,TGTGCCAGCAGCCAGACCCACGGTTACACTGAAGCTTTCTTT,CASSQTHGYTEAFF
-,TRBV4-3,TRBJ1-1,few,TGCGCCAGCAGCCAAGTCATCCTAACCTTAGGGACTGAAGCTTTCTTT,CASSQVILTLGTEAFF
TRBD1,TRBV5-1,TRBJ2-7,-,TGCGCCAGTCGAAACCTCCGGGACAGGGAAGATGGGGGTTACGAGCAGTACTTC,CASRNLRDREDGGYEQYF
TRBD2,TRBV7-9,TRBJ2-3,-,TGTGCCAGCAGCTTCGCGGGGGGCTCGCGGGATACGCAGTATTTT,CASSFAGGSRDTQYF
TRBD2,TRBV10-3,TRBJ2-1,few,TGTGCCATCAGTGAGTCGGAGCGGGGGGGCAATGAGCAGTTCTTC,CAISESERGGNEQFF
TRBD2,TRBV9,TRBJ2-3,-,TGTGCCAGCAGCTCTCGGACTAGAGCAGATACGCAGTATTTT,CASSSRTRADTQYF
-,TRBV12-3/TRBV12-4,TRBJ1-2,few,TGTGCCAGCAGTCCCCGGGACGGGAACTATGGCTACACCTTC,CASSPRDGNYGYTF
-,TRBV6-5,TRBJ1-4,-,TGTGCCAGCAGTCAACATGAGAGTGAAAAACTGTTTTTT,CASSQHESEKLFF
-,TRBV5-4,TRBJ2-7,many,TGTGCCAGCAGCTTGATAGGAACCGAGCAGTACTTC,CASSLIGTEQYF
TRBD1,TRBV28,TRBJ2-1,-,TGTGCCAGCGGGACAGGGAGCGATGAGCAGTTCTTC,CASGTGSDEQFF
-,TRBV12-3/TRBV12-4,TRBJ2-2,-,TGTGCCAGCAGTTTAACCAACCCCAGGGTGGGGTCCGGGGAGCTGTTTTTT,CASSLTNPRVGSGELFF
-,TRBV12-3/TRBV12-4,TRBJ2-5,-,TGTGCCAGCAGTCACGCCTTCGGGGCGGCCCAGTACTTC,CASSHAFGAAQYF
-,TRBV4-2,TRBJ2-5,-,TGTGCCAGCAGCCAAGATCTGCCACTGCCACAAGAGACCCAGTACTTC,CASSQDLPLPQETQYF
TRBD2,TRBV5-1,TRBJ2-1,few,TGCGCCAGCAGCTCGGGCCAAACTAGCGGGGGGTACAATGAGCAGTTCTTC,CASSSGQTSGGYNEQFF
TRBD2,TRBV6-2/TRBV6-3,TRBJ2-1,few,TGTGCCAGCGGTGCTAGCGGGGGGTACTCCTACAATGAGCAGTTCTTC,CASGASGGYSYNEQFF
-,TRBV20-1,TRBJ2-7,few,TGCAGTGCTCGAAGCCGGGGAGCCTACGAGCAGTACTTC,CSARSRGAYEQYF
-,TRBV4-3,TRBJ2-2,few,TGCGCCAGCAGCTCTCGGACAAGAGGGTCCACCGGGGAGCTGTTTTTT,CASSSRTRGSTGELFF
TRBD1,TRBV27,TRBJ2-7,-,TGTGCCAGCATTTTAATAGGGACAGGAACCTACGAGCAGTACTTC,CASILIGTGTYEQYF
TRBD2,TRBV7-2,TRBJ2-1,many,TGTGCCAGCAGCCGATCCCTAGCGGCGCTCAATGAGCAGTTCTTC,CASSRSLAALNEQFF
TRBD2,TRBV3-1,TRBJ2-5,few,TGTGCCAGCAGCCTTACTTCTAGCGGAGAGACCCAGTACTTC,CASSLTSSGETQYF
TRBD1,TRBV7-6,TRBJ2-2,many,TGTGCCAGCAGCCCATTCACAGGGGGCGGGAACACCGGGGAGCTGTTTTTT,CASSPFTGGGNTGELFF
-,TRBV20-1,TRBJ2-7,-,TGCAGTGCTAGTCCCGGACAAAACCCGTCCTACGAGCAGTACTTC,CSASPGQNPSYEQYF